Here is one TCR beta chain with its context. This specimen comes from a study of T-cell reconstitution after alpha-beta-depleted transplantation in children. Unique molecular identifiers tagged the TCRbeta library. MiXCR, applied by TCRdb to the PCR reads, yields one record per CDR3 protein. The data hold under 140,000 distinct CDR3 sequences, with about 9.3% observed a single time. CDR1 is LNHDA, CDR2 SQIVND, per germline (reference sequence). V shed 7 bases, J shed 10 bases, and the junction held 15 bases outside the gene matches. CDR3 length: 16 residues. This TCR was sampled from a human donor who donated a stem cell graft to a child with acute lymphoblastic leukemia. V gene TRBV19 combines with J gene TRBJ2-1; TRBD2 matches at 11 bases. Sequenced here: PBMCs from the stem cell graft donor, sampled from the stem cell graft. CDR3 loop: CASNPTSGSRLVEQFF. The DNA of the CDR3 is TGTGCCAGTAATCCCACTAGCGGGAGCCGTCTAGTCGAGCAGTTCTTC.